These T cell receptor beta chains were read from a single sample in a study of CD8 T cells in ankylosing spondylitis. TCRdb reprocessed the 5' RACE reads via MiXCR and lists one record per CDR3 protein. Of 750,000 to 850,000 distinct CDR3 sequences listed, 10% to 15% are singletons. The sample was blood, either unsorted or a sorted T cell fraction (not recorded which). All receptors derive from a male donor with ankylosing spondylitis. The CDR3 runs from the conserved cysteine through the conserved F or W. Each record gives: clone size, J gene, D gene, V gene, CDR3 DNA, CDR3 protein. The D gene is left open where the match is weak. Some rows have no size entry. The others give once, few or many, or a class for an expanded clone.

many TRBJ2-5 - TRBV20-1 TGCAGTAGACTACTACAAGAGACCCAGTACTTC CSRLLQETQYF
many TRBJ2-7 - TRBV29-1 TGCAGCGTTCGTCAGGGGCTTTCCTACGAGCAGTACTTC CSVRQGLSYEQYF
few TRBJ2-5 - TRBV7-8 TGTGCCAGCAGCTTAGCCTTGGGGGAGACCCAGTACTTC CASSLALGETQYF
few TRBJ2-3 - TRBV7-2 TGTGCCAGCAGCTTAGACCGGGGGCGGGCAGATACGCAGTATTTT CASSLDRGRADTQYF
- TRBJ1-2 - TRBV5-4 TGTGCCAGCAGCTTGGACAGGGCTCTTATTAACTATGGCTACACCTTC CASSLDRALINYGYTF
- TRBJ2-1 TRBD2 TRBV20-1 TGCAGTGGCAATAGCGGGAGTTACAATGAGCAGTTCTTC CSGNSGSYNEQFF
- TRBJ2-5 - TRBV3-1 TGTGCCAGCAGCCATACAGAGACCCAGTACTTC CASSHTETQYF
- TRBJ2-7 - TRBV21-1 TGTGCCAGCAGCAAACGCCCCTCGTTCACCGGGGCGCCCTACGAGCAGTACTTC CASSKRPSFTGAPYEQYF
many TRBJ1-5 - TRBV29-1 TGCAGCGTTGCGTCCGGGGGATCGAATCAGCCCCAGCATTTT CSVASGGSNQPQHF
- TRBJ2-7 - TRBV11-2 TGTGCCAGCAGCTTTCGGACGGCTAACTACGAGCAGTACTTC CASSFRTANYEQYF
many TRBJ2-1 TRBD2 TRBV6-4 TGTGCCAGCAGCCGACTAGCGGGAGCGTGGTACAATGAGCAGTTCTTC CASSRLAGAWYNEQFF
many TRBJ2-1 TRBD2 TRBV5-6 TGTGCCAGCAGCCCGGCACTAGCGGGAGGGAGTTGGGACAATGAGCAGTTCTTC CASSPALAGGSWDNEQFF
- TRBJ2-1 - TRBV6-5 TGTGCCAGCAGTTTCCGGAGGATACTCTACAATGAGCAGTTCTTC CASSFRRILYNEQFF
few TRBJ2-1 - TRBV4-3 TGCGCCAGCAGCCAAGATGGAAAAACCTACAATGAGCAGTTCTTC CASSQDGKTYNEQFF
once TRBJ1-6 - TRBV9 TGTGCCAGCAAGCGGGGTTACGGGTCACCCCTCCACTTT CASKRGYGSPLHF
few TRBJ2-1 - TRBV5-5 TGTGCCAGCAGCTGGGGGGGCCACTCTGCTTCTAATGAGCAGTTCTTC CASSWGGHSASNEQFF
few TRBJ1-2 TRBD1 TRBV29-1 TGCAGCGTTGTAGGACAGGGGGCAAGGAACTATGGCTACACCTTC CSVVGQGARNYGYTF
- TRBJ1-2 TRBD1 TRBV20-1 TGCAGTGCCGGGCTAAGACAGGGTGGCTTCTATGGCTACACCTTC CSAGLRQGGFYGYTF
many TRBJ2-1 - TRBV29-1 TGCAGCGTTTCTAGCTCCAATGAGCAGTTCTTC CSVSSSNEQFF
few TRBJ1-5 - TRBV4-2 TGTGCCAGCAGCCAAGATGGGGCAGGGAATCAGCCCCAGCATTTT CASSQDGAGNQPQHF
few TRBJ1-5 - TRBV20-1 TGCAGTGCTAGATTTCCAGGTCAGCCCCAGCATTTT CSARFPGQPQHF
- TRBJ2-5 - TRBV7-6 TGTGCCAGCAGCTTATTTGACACACAGACCCAGTACTTC CASSLFDTQTQYF
- TRBJ2-7 - TRBV24-1 TGTGCCACCAGTGATCCCTCGGACAGTCCCTACGAGCAGTACTTC CATSDPSDSPYEQYF
few TRBJ2-7 - TRBV5-1 TGCGCCAGCAGCGGTGGCGTGAGGGTCTGGATCTTC CASSGGVRVWIF
many TRBJ2-6 - TRBV29-1 TGCAGCGTGCGAGGGACTGGGGCCAACGTCCTGACTTTC CSVRGTGANVLTF
- TRBJ2-7 - TRBV28 TGTGCCAGCAGTTTACGTTACTACGGGGCGTACTTC CASSLRYYGAYF
- TRBJ2-2 - TRBV12-3/TRBV12-4 TGTGCCAGCAGGGAGACATACACCGGGGAGCTGTTTTTT CASRETYTGELFF
- TRBJ2-5 - TRBV6-5 TGTGCCAGCAGTTACTCGGGCAGTCGGGGAGAGACCCAGTACTTC CASSYSGSRGETQYF
few TRBJ1-2 TRBD1 TRBV12-3/TRBV12-4 TGTGCCAGCAGTCCAAGGACAGGGCTCACCTTC CASSPRTGLTF
- TRBJ2-3 - TRBV20-1 TGCAGTGCTGAACCACCCGGCCCAGATACGCAGTATTTT CSAEPPGPDTQYF
few TRBJ2-2 - TRBV5-1 TGCGCCAGCAGCTTCGCGTTCGTTGCGTGGGGGAACACCGGGGAGCTGTTTTTT CASSFAFVAWGNTGELFF
- TRBJ2-5 TRBD2 TRBV27 TGTGCCAGCGGTGCCGGGACTAGCGGGTTACAAGAGACCCAGTACTTC CASGAGTSGLQETQYF
- TRBJ2-6 - TRBV6-5 TGTGCCAGCAGCTATGATCAGGGCGGTTATGGGGCCAACGTCCTGACTTTC CASSYDQGGYGANVLTF
many TRBJ2-2 - TRBV6-1 TGTGCCAGCAGTCGCGGACGGAACACCGGGGAGCTGTTTTTT CASSRGRNTGELFF
few TRBJ2-7 - TRBV20-1 TGCAGTGCTAGAAGCGGACCCCGCTACGAGCAGTACTTC CSARSGPRYEQYF
many TRBJ1-2 - TRBV20-1 TGCAGTGTCTGGTCGGACAGTCCATATGGCTACACCTTC CSVWSDSPYGYTF
few TRBJ1-5 - TRBV5-1 TGCGCCAGCAGCTTTCAATCCCACCAGCCCCAGCATTTT CASSFQSHQPQHF
- TRBJ2-3 - TRBV20-1 TGCAGTGCGGTCCGGGGAGATACGCAGTATTTT CSAVRGDTQYF
- TRBJ2-3 - TRBV19 TGTGCCAGCACCTTCCTAGCGGACAGTGCTAGCACAGATACGCAGTATTTT CASTFLADSASTDTQYF
- TRBJ2-1 - TRBV20-1 TGCAGTGCTCCTTCCTTTAGGGGGAGCTCCTACAATGAGCAGTTCTTC CSAPSFRGSSYNEQFF
many TRBJ2-1 - TRBV20-1 TGCAGTGCTAGAGATAGCAGGCTCTTTGACCATGAGCAGTTCTTC CSARDSRLFDHEQFF
few TRBJ1-5 - TRBV7-8 TGTGCCAGCAGCTTATCGATTGATCAGCCCCAGCATTTT CASSLSIDQPQHF
- TRBJ2-5 - TRBV15 TGTGCCACCAGCAGGGCTCTAGCATTTCTGGGTGAGACCCAGTACTTC CATSRALAFLGETQYF
- TRBJ2-2 TRBD2 TRBV7-2 TGTGCCAGCAGCTTACCATGGACTAGCGAGACCGGGGAGCTGTTTTTT CASSLPWTSETGELFF
few TRBJ1-3 - TRBV7-2 TGTGCCAGCAGCCGCGACAGGCCAGCGGGAAACACCATATATTTT CASSRDRPAGNTIYF
many TRBJ2-2 - TRBV11-3 TGTGCCAGCAGCTTAGGGACTGGGACGGACAACACCGGGGAGCTGTTTTTT CASSLGTGTDNTGELFF
- TRBJ2-3 - TRBV2 TGTGCCAGCAGTGATGTGCCGGTTGGTACGCAGTATTTT CASSDVPVGTQYF
- TRBJ2-3 TRBD1 TRBV28 TGTGCCAGCAGTTTTTCCCGGACAGGGGATACGCAGTATTTT CASSFSRTGDTQYF
- TRBJ2-1 - TRBV11-1 TGTGCCAGCAGCTTAGTGTGGGACAATGAGCAGTTCTTC CASSLVWDNEQFF
few TRBJ2-1 TRBD2 TRBV9 TGTGCCAGCAGCGTAGGTCCCGGACTAGTCTACAATGAGCAGTTCTTC CASSVGPGLVYNEQFF
many TRBJ1-6 TRBD1 TRBV5-1 TGCGCCAGCAGCTTGGAGACAGGGGGCCGTAATTCACCCCTCCACTTT CASSLETGGRNSPLHF
- TRBJ2-5 TRBD2 TRBV7-6 TGTGCCAGCAGCCAAAGGACTAGCGGGGTAGAAGAGACGCAGTACTTC CASSQRTSGVEETQYF
few TRBJ1-6 TRBD1 TRBV20-1 TGCAGCGGGACAGGGGGCCCAAATTCACCCCTCCACTTT CSGTGGPNSPLHF
many TRBJ1-2 - TRBV12-3/TRBV12-4 TGTGCCAGCAGTTTCGCCGGAACAGGGCGAGCCTATGGCTACACCTTC CASSFAGTGRAYGYTF
many TRBJ1-5 - TRBV20-1 TGCAGTGCCGGATTTGGGTCCAATCAGCCCCAGCATTTT CSAGFGSNQPQHF
- TRBJ2-7 - TRBV6-1 TGTGCCAGCACCCAAAGGGGAACAGACTACGAGCAGTACTTC CASTQRGTDYEQYF
once TRBJ1-5 - TRBV20-1 TGCAGTGCTAGTTTGTGGAATCAGCCCCAGCATTTT CSASLWNQPQHF
many TRBJ2-2 - TRBV5-1 TGCGCCAGCAGCTCTGGGGGCTGGAACACCGGGGAGCTGTTTTTT CASSSGGWNTGELFF
few TRBJ1-5 - TRBV28 TGTGCCACCAAGTCCGGGAGCAATCAGCCCCAGCATTTT CATKSGSNQPQHF
- TRBJ2-5 TRBD1 TRBV18 TGTGCCAGCTCACCACGTCGGACAGGCCCTATGCCTCAAGAGACCCAGTACTTC CASSPRRTGPMPQETQYF